The rows below give T cell receptor beta chains drawn from one sample of a study of T cell changes during pregnancy in multiple sclerosis. Sequenced by immunoSEQ multiplex PCR; TCRdb stores in-frame clones only, minus some. This table has 60,000 to 65,000 clones, roughly 88% appearing once. The specimen comprised peripheral blood, sampled in the second trimester of pregnancy. These receptors all stem from a female donor in good health, enrolled as a control in a pregnancy study. The CDR3 runs from the conserved cysteine through the conserved F or W. A D gene is named only where the DNA matches it firmly. Expanded clones are given a class, and other clones once, few, many or no size at all.

j_call v_call clone_size d_call cdr3_aa cdr3_nt
TRBJ2-5 TRBV15 NA NA CATSPRHPRDGQETQYF TGTGCCACCAGCCCCCGCCACCCCCGAGACGGGCAAGAGACCCAGTACTTC
TRBJ2-7 TRBV7-2 NA TRBD2 CASSLAGGLSYEQYF TGTGCCAGCAGCTTAGCGGGAGGGTTGTCCTACGAGCAGTACTTC
TRBJ2-5 TRBV21-1 NA NA CASRHRDRGGETQYF TGTGCCAGCAGGCACCGGGACAGGGGAGGAGAGACCCAGTACTTC
TRBJ2-2 TRBV18 NA TRBD1 CASSPAQGALPTGELFF TGTGCCAGCTCACCGGCCCAGGGGGCGCTTCCTACCGGGGAGCTGTTTTTT
TRBJ1-3 TRBV7-9 NA NA CASSLGQGNTIYF TGTGCCAGCAGCTTAGGGCAGGGAAACACCATATATTTT
TRBJ2-7 TRBV7-2 NA TRBD1 CASSLGTGLYEQYF TGTGCCAGCAGCCTCGGGACAGGGCTCTACGAGCAGTACTTC
TRBJ1-3 TRBV10-2 few TRBD1 CASSGQGAAGNTIYF TGCGCCAGCAGCGGACAGGGTGCGGCTGGAAACACCATATATTTT
TRBJ2-2 TRBV27 NA NA CASKGERLRNTGELFF TGTGCCAGCAAGGGAGAAAGACTCCGGAACACCGGGGAGCTGTTTTTT
TRBJ2-3 TRBV7-8 NA TRBD2 CASSPIGTSGTSTDTQYF TGTGCCAGCAGTCCAATTGGGACTAGCGGGACTAGCACAGATACGCAGTATTTT
TRBJ2-7 TRBV6-6 NA NA CALGGQYF TGTGCCCTGGGAGGGCAGTACTTC
TRBJ2-1 TRBV7-7 once TRBD2 CASSLGAGGREQFF TGTGCTAGCAGCTTGGGAGCGGGGGGGCGTGAGCAGTTCTTC
TRBJ2-2 TRBV19 NA NA CASNAPQGLTGELFF TGTGCCAGTAATGCCCCCCAGGGACTCACCGGGGAGCTGTTTTTT
TRBJ2-1 TRBV6-4 NA TRBD2 CASSKTSGYNEQFF TGTGCCAGCAGTAAGACTAGCGGCTACAATGAGCAGTTCTTC
TRBJ1-2 TRBV4-1 once NA CASSQPDSWGYTF TGCGCCAGCAGCCAACCGGACAGTTGGGGCTACACCTTC
TRBJ2-7 TRBV27 NA NA CASSPRQTPYEQYF TGTGCCAGCAGTCCCCGACAGACACCTTACGAGCAGTACTTC
TRBJ1-2 TRBV11-2 NA NA CASSLDGGGYGYTF TGTGCCAGCAGCTTGGACGGCGGGGGCTATGGCTACACCTTC
TRBJ1-1 TRBV28 NA NA CASRRRPMNTEAFF TGTGCCAGCAGAAGGAGGCCCATGAACACTGAAGCTTTCTTT
TRBJ2-5 TRBV16 NA NA CASSQTGETQYF TGTGCCAGCAGCCAGACGGGGGAGACCCAGTACTTC
TRBJ2-7 TRBV6-5 NA NA CASRMTATYEQYF TGTGCCAGCAGAATGACAGCTACCTACGAGCAGTACTTC
TRBJ2-5 TRBV4-1 NA TRBD2 CASSWIAGEETQYF TGCGCCAGCAGCTGGATCGCGGGAGAAGAGACCCAGTACTTC
TRBJ2-7 TRBV19 NA NA CASSIVSGTYEQYF TGTGCCAGTAGTATAGTGTCGGGGACCTACGAGCAGTACTTC
TRBJ2-7 TRBV2 NA TRBD2 CASSVGGRKSYEQYF TGTGCCAGCAGTGTAGGCGGGAGGAAGTCCTACGAGCAGTACTTC
TRBJ2-7 TRBV2 NA NA CASSVRVADYEQYF TGTGCCAGCAGTGTGAGGGTAGCGGACTACGAGCAGTACTTC
TRBJ2-7 TRBV4-2 NA TRBD2 CASSQGEGTYEQYF TGTGCCAGCAGCCAGGGGGAGGGTACCTACGAGCAGTACTTC
TRBJ2-3 TRBV11-2 NA TRBD1 CASRDRGGGDTQYF TGTGCCAGCAGAGACAGGGGGGGAGGAGATACGCAGTATTTT
TRBJ1-1 TRBV28 NA NA CASSYIGQSMNTEAFF TGTGCCAGCAGCTATATCGGACAGTCGATGAACACTGAAGCTTTCTTT
TRBJ2-5 TRBV5-4 once NA CASSVRLQETQYF TGTGCCAGCAGCGTACGGTTACAGGAGACCCAGTACTTC
TRBJ2-1 TRBV12-5 NA NA CASGLTESTYNEQFF TGTGCTAGTGGCCTGACAGAGAGTACTTACAATGAGCAGTTCTTC
TRBJ2-5 TRBV7-9 NA TRBD2 CASSSGGAGRQETQYF TGTGCCAGCAGCTCCGGGGGGGCGGGGCGCCAAGAGACCCAGTACTTC
TRBJ1-1 TRBV7-9 NA NA CASSSDRNTEAFF TGTGCCAGCAGCTCCGACAGGAACACTGAAGCTTTCTTT
TRBJ2-7 TRBV10-2 NA TRBD2 CASSDPGLALFYEQYF TGCGCCAGCAGTGACCCAGGACTAGCGCTTTTTTACGAGCAGTACTTC
TRBJ1-5 TRBV6-1 NA NA CASVVVRGNQPQHF TGTGCCAGCGTGGTGGTACGAGGCAATCAGCCCCAGCATTTT
TRBJ1-5 TRBV5-6 few TRBD1 CASSMGQYSNQPQHF TGTGCCAGCAGCATGGGACAGTATAGCAATCAGCCCCAGCATTTT
TRBJ2-7 TRBV7-2 NA TRBD2 CASSTPLAGGVNEQYF TGTGCCAGCAGCACTCCCCTAGCGGGAGGGGTTAACGAGCAGTACTTC
TRBJ1-2 TRBV9 NA NA CASSVDGGGYGYTF TGTGCCAGCAGCGTAGATGGGGGCGGCTATGGCTACACCTTC
TRBJ2-3 TRBV7-2 once TRBD1 CASSLGQGADTQYF TGTGCCAGCAGCTTAGGACAGGGTGCAGATACGCAGTATTTT
TRBJ2-3 TRBV10-3 NA TRBD2 CAISGGVAGGGADTQYF TGTGCCATCAGTGGGGGGGTAGCGGGAGGAGGTGCAGATACGCAGTATTTT
TRBJ2-7 TRBV2 NA TRBD2 CASSLERLAGYEQYF TGTGCCAGCAGTTTGGAAAGACTAGCGGGCTACGAGCAGTACTTC
TRBJ1-1 TRBV2 NA NA CASRDFEAFF TGTGCCAGCAGGGACTTTGAAGCTTTCTTT
TRBJ1-1 TRBV6-5 NA NA CASSYEGAEAFF TGTGCCAGCAGTTACGAAGGAGCTGAAGCTTTCTTT
TRBJ2-7 TRBV10-3 NA TRBD2 CAIRQREGLAPSEQYF TGTGCCATCAGGCAGAGGGAAGGACTAGCCCCCAGCGAGCAGTACTTC